The text below deals with one T cell receptor (beta chain). Its specificity is unknown. Between the trimmed V and J ends, which lost 3 bases and 2 bases, there was a span of 7 bases. The CDR3 extends over 14 amino acids. The germline CDR1 and CDR2 sequences are LGHDT and YNNKEL (reference sequence). The sample comes from a study of T cell responses to AZD1222 COVID-19 vaccine. Whole-study results and caveats: Recipients of two AZD1222 doses showed rising Spike-specific TCR breadth and depth. Nearly half of spike-specific TCRs reportedly go after variant regions that carry no mutations.

Second-dose timings of about 4 or about 12 weeks were pooled. TCRdb's copy holds only in-frame clones and misses some; the assay was immunoSEQ multiplex PCR. The table has around 160,000 clones, under 95% seen once. The chain has TRBV3-1 (or the pseudogene TRBV3-2) and TRBJ2-2; no definite D call. The sequence was obtained from an adult who received the AZD1222 COVID-19 vaccine. Sequences were derived from peripheral blood, sampled 28 days after the second AZD1222 dose. The CDR3 region has the DNA TGTGCCAGCAGCCAGGGCCGAAACACCGGGGAGCTGTTTTTT. This encodes CASSQGRNTGELFF.